Below are 7 T cell receptor beta chains sequenced from a single sample in a study of long-term antiretroviral therapy in people with HIV. Survey-level resolution applied to immunoSEQ assay v3.0. TCRdb's copy holds only in-frame clones and misses some; the assay was immunoSEQ multiplex PCR. The table has over 25,000 clones, 97% seen once; the top ten hold approximately 2%. This sample comprised unsorted PBMCs, obtained 7.6 years after starting antiretroviral therapy. These receptors all stem from a young man with HIV.

The chain employs TRBV6-6 and TRBJ2-5; possible D gene TRBD1, 6 bases. The V end was cut by 5 bases, the J end by 0 bases, with 7 bases between. This CDR3 contains 13 residues. CDR1 MNHNY and CDR2 SVGAGI come from the germline V gene (reference sequence). DNA of the CDR3: TGTGCCAGCAGTGGGGACAACCAAGAGACCCAGTACTTC. Translation gives CASSGDNQETQYF.

This chain joins TRBV2 and TRBJ2-2; 9 positions match TRBD1. Unmatched junction bases numbered 10, after V lost 11 bases and J lost 6 bases. CDR3 length: 14 amino acids. Germline V gives CDR1 SNHLY, CDR2 FYNNEI. The CDR3 loop is CACLLGQGSGELFF. As DNA, the CDR3 is TGTGCCTGCCTATTGGGACAGGGTTCCGGGGAGCTGTTTTTT.

The chain employs TRBV11-3 and TRBJ2-3; D is undetermined. V was trimmed by 7 bases and J by 5 bases, leaving 16 bases between them. The CDR3 spans 14 residues. Germline loops: CDR1 SGHNT, CDR2 YENEEA. CDR3 in amino acids: CASKLLADGDTQYF. The CDR3 bases are TGTGCCAGCAAGCTCCTTGCGGATGGAGATACGCAGTATTTT.

CDR3 sequence: CASNAGVGTGELFF. Written as DNA, the CDR3 is TGTGCCAGCAACGCGGGAGTGGGCACCGGGGAGCTGTTTTTT. The rearrangement uses TRBV9 and TRBJ2-2; 7 bases agree with TRBD2. J gave up 4 bases and V 6 bases, and 6 bases lay outside the gene matches. From germline, CDR1 is SGDLS and CDR2 YYNGEE. This CDR3 has 14 amino acids.

The chain has TRBV30 and TRBJ2-1; a possible D gene is TRBD1 (5 bases). CDR1 is GTSNPN and CDR2 is SVGIG in the germline V gene (reference sequence). Trimming cost V 0 bases and J 0 bases, with 12 bases left between them. There are 16 residues in the CDR3. The CDR3, as DNA: TGTGCCTGGAGTGTCTGGACACCGAGCTCCTACAATGAGCAGTTCTTC. It translates to CAWSVWTPSSYNEQFF.

The V and J genes are TRBV18 and TRBJ2-5, with TRBD2 as a possible D gene (6 bases). CDR3 length equals 14 residues. Germline CDR1 reads KGHSH; CDR2 reads LQKENI. Trimming shortened V by 3 bases and J by 5 bases, and 13 bases separated the two germline ends. CDR3 sequence reads: CASSPAGNGETQYF. Written as DNA, the CDR3 is TGTGCCAGCTCACCTGCGGGAAACGGGGAGACCCAGTACTTC. Full variable domain (rest looked up from reference TRBV18 and TRBJ2-5): NAGVMQNPRHLVRRRGQEARLRCSPMKGHSHVYWYRQLPEEGLKFMVYLQKENIIDESGMPKERFSAEFPKEGPSILRIQQVVRGDSAAYFCASSPAGNGETQYFGPGTRLLVL.

V gene TRBV6-1 combines with J gene TRBJ2-6; D is uncertain. Germline CDR1 MNHNS, CDR2 SASEGT. This CDR3 is 14 amino acids long. V dropped 8 bases and J dropped 0 bases, with 8 bases sitting between them. This CDR3 reads CASDRRSGANVLTF. CDR3 coding DNA: TGTGCCAGCGACCGACGCTCTGGGGCCAACGTCCTGACTTTC.